The entry below gives a single T cell receptor (beta chain) sequence along with its context. Its antigen is not known. This CDR3 has 16 amino acids. Germline V gives CDR1 SEHNR, CDR2 FQNEAQ (reference sequence). V was cut by 6 bases and J by 0 bases, with 16 bases left in between. This entry comes from a study of cytomegalovirus exposure and HLA in healthy donors. Background on the study: Unique TCR beta sequences numbering about 100 million came from 150 million to 200 million T cells in an earlier analysis. Study conclusions and caveats: Data from an earlier analysis indicated that most TCR beta V segments were productive either about 87% or about 30% of the time.

The PCR had 60 Vbeta and 13 Jbeta primers. The data were produced by immunoSEQ multiplex PCR, yet TCRdb's version contains in-frame clones alone and is incomplete. The table has 100,000 to 150,000 clones, around three quarters seen once. The rearrangement uses TRBV7-9 and TRBJ2-3; maybe TRBD2 (6 bases). What was sequenced was PBMCs. This clonotype was obtained from a woman in her thirties or forties in good health and CMV-seropositive. The CDR3 spells CASSRKVGSSTDTQYF. The CDR3 DNA follows: TGTGCCAGCAGTCGAAAAGTCGGGAGTAGCACAGATACGCAGTATTTT.